The clone carrying this TCR beta chain was detected many times. Its antigen is not identified. CDR1 and CDR2 from the germline V gene are LGHNA and YSLEER. V lost 0 bases, J lost 5 bases, and 10 bases lay in between. This CDR3 spans 15 amino acids. TCRdb reprocessed the RT-PCR reads with MiXCR, giving one entry per CDR3 protein. The sample shows approximately 530,000 distinct CDR3 sequences, around 7.9% of them seen only once. These data belong to a study of response to subunit inactivated influenza vaccine. Study-wide results and limits: It was suggested by the authors that few new T cells are recruited by each seasonal influenza vaccination.

The receptor's source is a man between 45 and 75 years old who received an inactivated influenza vaccine. The starting material was PBMCs from blood, obtained approximately 25 months after vaccination. The V gene is TRBV4-3, the J gene TRBJ1-4; unclear D gene. This chain's CDR3 is CASSQDLTNNEKLFF. CDR3 DNA sequence: TGCGCCAGCAGCCAAGATTTAACGAACAATGAAAAACTGTTTTTT.